This T cell receptor (beta chain) appears in the sequencing data of a study of CD8 T cells in Susac syndrome. CDR1 and CDR2 (germline): LNHDA, SQIVND (reference sequence). There are 13 residues in the CDR3. Trimming took off 4 bases at V and 8 bases at J, with 14 bases between the two ends. After extraction with the RNeasy kit, 0.5 to 1 ug of the RNA was reverse transcribed using random hexamers. The authors amplified TCR beta CDR3 across 54 Vbeta and 13 Jbeta using immunoSEQ multiplex PCR. TCRdb recomputed calls from the immunoSEQ multiplex PCR reads with MiXCR, one row per CDR3 protein. The sample includes 160,000 or so distinct CDR3 sequences, over 85% of them seen just once. Sequencing of TCR beta drew on CD8+ and CD4+ T cells from blood. Bulk CD8+ and CD4+ cells came from magnetic negative isolation; CD8+ TEMRA by FACS. This clonotype was recorded once.

The chain recombines TRBV19 with TRBJ1-2; D not certain. This TCR was recovered from a human donor in good health. The sequencing sample was made of CD4+ T cells from PBMCs. The CDR3 DNA sequence: TGTGCCAGTAGTACTCTAGGGTTAGGAGGCTACACCTTC. It yields the protein CASSTLGLGGYTF.